At least ten counts were recorded for the clone carrying this T cell receptor beta chain. The antigen is undetermined. The length of the CDR3 is 16 residues. The ends were cut back, 6 bases at V and 0 bases at J, with 15 bases in the middle. In germline, CDR1 is MNHNS, CDR2 SASEGT. This specimen belongs to a study of blood T cells in healthy people across ages. The study, taken as a whole, reports: Among T cells, TCR beta diversity per million cells dropped roughly linearly as age rose.

With a J-beta primer mix and a sample-barcoded 5' primer, a second PCR ran about 7 to 11 cycles. TCRdb used MiXCR to reprocess the 5' RACE reads, holding one entry per CDR3 protein. Among 850,000 or so distinct CDR3 sequences listed, 25% to 35% were seen once. The sequence came from a woman older than 75 in good health. Material for sequencing was blood. This chain joins TRBV6-1 and TRBJ2-1, with D possibly matching TRBD2 (6 bases). Here the CDR3 reads CASRTSTSSSYNEQFF. The CDR3 region has the DNA TGTGCCAGCAGGACTAGTACCTCCTCCTCCTACAATGAGCAGTTCTTC.